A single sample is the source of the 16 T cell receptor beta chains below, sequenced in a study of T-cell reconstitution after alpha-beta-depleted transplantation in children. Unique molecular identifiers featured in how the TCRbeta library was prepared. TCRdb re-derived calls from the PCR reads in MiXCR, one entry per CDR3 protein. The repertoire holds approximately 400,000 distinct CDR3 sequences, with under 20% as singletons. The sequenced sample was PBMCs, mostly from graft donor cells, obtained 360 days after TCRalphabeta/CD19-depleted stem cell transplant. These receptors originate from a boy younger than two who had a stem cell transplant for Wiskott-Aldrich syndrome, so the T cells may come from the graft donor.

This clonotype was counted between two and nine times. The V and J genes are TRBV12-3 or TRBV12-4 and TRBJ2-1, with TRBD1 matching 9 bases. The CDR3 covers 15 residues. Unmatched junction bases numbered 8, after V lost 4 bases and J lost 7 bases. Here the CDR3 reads CASSSGQGIRNEQFF. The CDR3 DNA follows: TGTGCCAGCAGTTCGGGACAGGGAATAAGGAATGAGCAGTTCTTC.

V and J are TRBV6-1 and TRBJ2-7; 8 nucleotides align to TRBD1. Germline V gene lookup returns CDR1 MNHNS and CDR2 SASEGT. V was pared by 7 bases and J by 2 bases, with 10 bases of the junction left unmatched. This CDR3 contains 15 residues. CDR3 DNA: TGTGCCAGCACCCTAGACAGGGGTGCCCCCTACGAGCAGTACTTC. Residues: CASTLDRGAPYEQYF.

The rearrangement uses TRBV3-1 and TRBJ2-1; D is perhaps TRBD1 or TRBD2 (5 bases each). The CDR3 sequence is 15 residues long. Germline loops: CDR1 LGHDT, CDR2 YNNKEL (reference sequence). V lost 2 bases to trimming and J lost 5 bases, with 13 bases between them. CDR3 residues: CASSQQLGVNNEQFF. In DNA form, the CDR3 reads TGTGCCAGCAGCCAACAGTTGGGGGTCAACAATGAGCAGTTCTTC.

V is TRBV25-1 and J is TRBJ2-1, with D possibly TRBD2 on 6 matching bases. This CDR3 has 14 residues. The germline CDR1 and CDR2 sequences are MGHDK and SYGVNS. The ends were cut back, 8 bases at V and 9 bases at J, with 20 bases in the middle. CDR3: CASHSAGFKAEQFF. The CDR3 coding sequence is TGTGCCAGCCATAGCGCGGGATTTAAGGCTGAGCAGTTCTTC. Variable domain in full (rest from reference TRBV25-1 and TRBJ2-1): EADIYQTPRYLVIGTGKKITLECSQTMGHDKMYWYQQDPGMELHLIHYSYGVNSTEKGDLSSESTVSRIRTEHFPLTLESARPSHTSQYLCASHSAGFKAEQFFGPGTRLTVL.

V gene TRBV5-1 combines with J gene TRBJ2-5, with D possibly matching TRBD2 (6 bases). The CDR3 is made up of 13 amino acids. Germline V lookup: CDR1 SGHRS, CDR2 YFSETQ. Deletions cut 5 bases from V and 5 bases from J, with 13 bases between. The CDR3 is CASSFAGKETQYF. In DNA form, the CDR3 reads TGCGCCAGCAGTTTTGCGGGAAAGGAGACCCAGTACTTC.

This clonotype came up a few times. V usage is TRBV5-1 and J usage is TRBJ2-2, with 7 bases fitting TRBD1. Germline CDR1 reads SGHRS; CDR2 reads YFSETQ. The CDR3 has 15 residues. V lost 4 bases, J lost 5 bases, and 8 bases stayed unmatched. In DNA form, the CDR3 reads TGCGCCAGCAGCGAGGGACAGTACGGGACCGGGGAGCTGTTTTTT. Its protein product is CASSEGQYGTGELFF.

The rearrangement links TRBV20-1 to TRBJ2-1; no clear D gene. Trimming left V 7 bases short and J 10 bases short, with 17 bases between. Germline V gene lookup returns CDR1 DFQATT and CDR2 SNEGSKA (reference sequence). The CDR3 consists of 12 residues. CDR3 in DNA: TGCAGTGTCCTTTACCTCGGGTGGGAGCAGTTCTTC. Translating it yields CSVLYLGWEQFF.

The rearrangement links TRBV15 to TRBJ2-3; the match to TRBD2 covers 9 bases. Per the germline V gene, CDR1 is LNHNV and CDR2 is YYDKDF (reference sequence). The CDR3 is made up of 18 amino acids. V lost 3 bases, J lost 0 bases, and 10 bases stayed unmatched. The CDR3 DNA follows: TGTGCCACCAGCAGGCGTTTAGGACTAGCGATTAGCACAGATACGCAGTATTTT. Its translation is CATSRRLGLAISTDTQYF. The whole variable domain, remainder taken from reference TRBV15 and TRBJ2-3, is DAMVIQNPRYQVTQFGKPVTLSCSQTLNHNVMYWYQQKSSQAPKLLFHYYDKDFNNEADTPDNFQSRRPNTSFCFLDIRSPGLGDTAMYLCATSRRLGLAISTDTQYFGPGTRLTVL.

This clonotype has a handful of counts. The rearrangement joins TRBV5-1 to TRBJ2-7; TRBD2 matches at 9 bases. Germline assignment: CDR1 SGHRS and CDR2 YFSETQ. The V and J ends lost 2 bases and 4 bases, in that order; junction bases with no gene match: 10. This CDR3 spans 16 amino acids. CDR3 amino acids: CASSLNRPSGAYEQYF. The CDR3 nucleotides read TGCGCCAGCAGCTTAAACAGGCCTAGCGGGGCGTACGAGCAGTACTTC.

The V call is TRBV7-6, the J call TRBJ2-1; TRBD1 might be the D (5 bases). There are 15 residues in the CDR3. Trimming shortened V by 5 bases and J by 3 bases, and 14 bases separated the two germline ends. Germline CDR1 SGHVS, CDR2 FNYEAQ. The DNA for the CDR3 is TGTGCCAGCAGCCCAGACAGCCCAAACTACAATGAGCAGTTCTTC. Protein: CASSPDSPNYNEQFF.

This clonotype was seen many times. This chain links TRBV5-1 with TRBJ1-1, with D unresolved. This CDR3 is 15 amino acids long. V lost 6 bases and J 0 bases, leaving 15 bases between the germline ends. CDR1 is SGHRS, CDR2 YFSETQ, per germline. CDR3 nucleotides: TGCGCCAGCAATAACAGACCTGGAATGAACACTGAAGCTTTCTTT. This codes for CASNNRPGMNTEAFF.

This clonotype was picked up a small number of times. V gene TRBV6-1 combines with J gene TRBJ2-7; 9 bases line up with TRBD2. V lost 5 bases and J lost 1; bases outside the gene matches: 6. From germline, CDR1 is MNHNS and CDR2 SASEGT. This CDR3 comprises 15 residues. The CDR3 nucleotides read TGTGCCAGCAGTCCCGGACTAGCGCCTTCCTACGAGCAGTACTTC. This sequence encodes CASSPGLAPSYEQYF.

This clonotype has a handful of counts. CDR3 amino acids: CASRETSGRANEQYF. CDR3 nucleotides: TGTGCCAGCAGGGAGACTAGCGGGAGAGCGAACGAGCAGTACTTC. The rearrangement links TRBV2 to TRBJ2-7; 12 bases line up with TRBD2. Losses at the gene ends were 6 bases for V and 5 bases for J; bases not matched to a gene: 8. CDR3 length: 15 amino acids. The germline V gene encodes CDR1 SNHLY and CDR2 FYNNEI.

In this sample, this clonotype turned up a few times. The CDR3 nucleotides are TGTGCCAGCAGTTTGAGGGGAAGGAGCACTGAAGCTTTCTTT. Its protein product is CASSLRGRSTEAFF. The chain combines TRBV6-5 with TRBJ1-1; D might be TRBD1 (5 bases). The germline V and J ends were trimmed by 4 bases and 4 bases, with 13 bases remaining between them. The length of the CDR3 is 14 residues. The germline V gene has CDR1 MNHEY and CDR2 SVGAGI.

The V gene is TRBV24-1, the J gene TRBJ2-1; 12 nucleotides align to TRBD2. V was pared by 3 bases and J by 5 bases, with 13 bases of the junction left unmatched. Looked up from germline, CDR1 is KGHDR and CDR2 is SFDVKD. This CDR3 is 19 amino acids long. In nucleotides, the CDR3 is TGTGCCACCAGTGATCGACGACTAGCGGGAGCGTCTGGAAACAATGAGCAGTTCTTC. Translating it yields CATSDRRLAGASGNNEQFF.

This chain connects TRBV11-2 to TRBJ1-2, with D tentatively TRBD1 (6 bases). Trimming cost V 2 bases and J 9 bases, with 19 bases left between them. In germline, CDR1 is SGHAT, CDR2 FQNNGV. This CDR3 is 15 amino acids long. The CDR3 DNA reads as TGTGCCAGCAGCTTACGGGACAACCCTGAGGTTCGCTACACCTTC. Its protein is CASSLRDNPEVRYTF. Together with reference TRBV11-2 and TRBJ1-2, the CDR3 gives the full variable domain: EAGVAQSPRYKIIEKRQSVAFWCNPISGHATLYWYQQILGQGPKLLIQFQNNGVVDDSQLPKDRFSAERLKGVDSTLKIQPAKLEDSAVYLCASSLRDNPEVRYTFGSGTRLTVV.